The rows below give T cell receptor beta chains drawn from one sample of a study of T cell changes during pregnancy in multiple sclerosis. Assay: immunoSEQ multiplex PCR; the TCRdb copy retains only in-frame clones and omits some. Of approximately 97,000 clones in the sample, roughly nine tenths were seen once. Sequences were derived from peripheral blood, sampled after pregnancy. Every receptor here comes from a female donor in good health, enrolled as a control in a pregnancy study. CDR3s include the opening cysteine and the closing phenylalanine or tryptophan. The D gene is left open where the match is weak. A clone size is listed for some rows: how often the clone was seen (once, few, many), or a class if it is expanded.

>NA|NA|TRBV25-1|TRBJ2-5
CASSESFQETQYF
TGTGCCAGCAGTGAATCGTTCCAAGAGACCCAGTACTTC
>NA|NA|TRBV6-5|TRBJ2-7
CASSYSVPGGTYEQYF
TGTGCCAGCAGTTACTCGGTCCCGGGGGGCACCTACGAGCAGTACTTC
>TRBD2|once|TRBV11-2|TRBJ2-5
CASSPQGLAGGWQETQYF
TGTGCCAGCAGCCCACAGGGACTAGCGGGGGGGTGGCAAGAGACCCAGTACTTC
>NA|NA|TRBV5-3|TRBJ1-2
CARSFTWANYGYTF
TGTGCCAGAAGCTTTACTTGGGCAAACTATGGCTACACCTTC
>NA|NA|TRBV7-8|TRBJ2-4
CASSPGQNLAKNIQYF
TGTGCCAGCAGCCCAGGACAGAATCTAGCCAAAAACATTCAGTACTTC
>NA|NA|TRBV7-4|TRBJ1-5
CASSPPPNRVDSNQPQHF
TGTGCCAGCAGCCCACCTCCTAACAGGGTGGACAGCAATCAGCCCCAGCATTTT
>NA|once|TRBV11-2|TRBJ1-2
CASSPRPGGLYGYTF
TGTGCCAGCAGCCCGCGCCCGGGGGGACTCTATGGCTACACCTTC
>NA|NA|TRBV30|TRBJ1-1
CAWSVIQNTEAFF
TGTGCCTGGAGTGTAATACAGAACACTGAAGCTTTCTTT
>NA|NA|TRBV5-4|TRBJ2-3
CASSLAGQGFSWTDTQYF
TGTGCCAGCAGCTTGGCCGGGCAGGGTTTTAGTTGGACAGATACGCAGTATTTT
>NA|NA|TRBV4-3|TRBJ2-6
CASSQEVFLRPGANVLTF
TGCGCCAGCAGCCAAGAAGTCTTCTTGCGTCCTGGGGCCAACGTCCTGACTTTC
>TRBD1|NA|TRBV5-4|TRBJ1-2
CASRGQSFGDTF
TGTGCCAGCAGGGGACAGTCCTTCGGGGACACCTTC
>NA|NA|TRBV10-3|TRBJ2-1
CAINPSGGRSYNEQFF
TGTGCCATCAACCCTAGTGGTGGCCGCTCCTACAATGAGCAGTTCTTC
>NA|NA|TRBV28|TRBJ1-5
CASSLRQGGNQPQHF
TGTGCCAGCAGTTTAAGGCAGGGTGGCAATCAGCCCCAGCATTTT
>NA|once|TRBV11-1|TRBJ2-7
CASSYFSTRGYEQYF
TGTGCCAGCAGCTATTTTTCGACTCGGGGCTACGAGCAGTACTTC
>NA|NA|TRBV4-2|TRBJ1-5
CASSPGGGKPQHF
TGTGCCAGCAGTCCGGGAGGGGGTAAGCCCCAGCATTTT
>TRBD2|NA|TRBV18|TRBJ2-1
CASSPGTSAYNEQFF
TGTGCCAGCTCTCCCGGGACTAGCGCGTACAATGAGCAGTTCTTC
>NA|NA|TRBV19|TRBJ1-2
CASWAGPYGYTF
TGTGCCAGTTGGGCGGGGCCCTATGGCTACACCTTC
>NA|NA|TRBV7-2|TRBJ2-1
CASSPSLGGARNEQFF
TGTGCCAGCAGCCCTTCCTTGGGGGGGGCTCGGAATGAGCAGTTCTTC
>TRBD1|NA|TRBV4-3|TRBJ2-3
CASSRNERDREIDTQYF
TGCGCCAGCAGCCGCAATGAGAGGGACAGGGAGATAGATACGCAGTATTTT
>NA|NA|TRBV4-3|TRBJ2-1
CASSQEPSTDPYNEQFF
TGCGCCAGCAGCCAAGAGCCCTCGACAGACCCCTACAATGAGCAGTTCTTC
>TRBD1|NA|TRBV10-3|TRBJ2-1
CAIRGTENNEQFF
TGTGCCATCAGGGGGACAGAGAACAATGAGCAGTTCTTC
>NA|NA|TRBV7-8|TRBJ2-3
CASSPPGQGFTDTQYF
TGTGCCAGCAGCCCACCCGGGCAGGGCTTCACAGATACGCAGTATTTT
>NA|NA|TRBV7-2|TRBJ1-5
CASSLGRGDNRPQHF
TGTGCCAGCAGCTTAGGCAGGGGAGATAATCGGCCCCAGCATTTT
>TRBD2|NA|TRBV19|TRBJ2-2
CASSIDGGGSGELFF
TGTGCCAGTAGTATTGATGGGGGAGGGTCCGGGGAGCTGTTTTTT
>TRBD1|NA|TRBV6-6|TRBJ1-2
CASREGAADYGYTF
TGTGCCAGCAGAGAGGGGGCGGCTGACTATGGCTACACCTTC
>NA|once|TRBV10-2|TRBJ1-5
CASSEQGRQPQHF
TGCGCCAGCAGCGAACAGGGACGTCAGCCCCAGCATTTT
>NA|NA|TRBV18|TRBJ2-7
CASSKQGLEQYF
TGTGCCAGCTCCAAACAGGGTTTGGAGCAGTACTTC
>NA|NA|TRBV27|TRBJ2-7
CASSFRGYEQYF
TGTGCCAGCAGTTTCCGGGGGTACGAGCAGTACTTC
>NA|NA|TRBV19|TRBJ2-1
CASSRTTLFRNEQFF
TGTGCCAGTAGTCGGACAACTTTGTTTAGGAATGAGCAGTTCTTC
>NA|NA|TRBV7-2|TRBJ2-7
CASSLAFTTDYEQYF
TGTGCCAGCAGCTTGGCCTTCACGACTGACTACGAGCAGTACTTC
>TRBD1|NA|TRBV18|TRBJ1-4
CASSAGQATNEKLFF
TGTGCCAGCTCAGCAGGACAGGCAACTAATGAAAAACTGTTTTTT
>TRBD1|NA|TRBV7-9|TRBJ2-7
CASSFGTGAHEQYF
TGTGCCAGCAGCTTCGGGACAGGGGCTCACGAGCAGTACTTC
>TRBD2|NA|TRBV4-1|TRBJ2-4
CASSQAGASGGLAKNIQYF
TGCGCCAGCAGCCAGGCCGGGGCTAGCGGGGGTTTAGCCAAAAACATTCAGTACTTC
>NA|NA|TRBV7-2|TRBJ2-7
CASSSGGARGYEQYF
TGTGCCAGCAGCTCTGGAGGGGCGCGTGGGTACGAGCAGTACTTC
>NA|NA|TRBV18|TRBJ2-7
CASSPRSAYEQYF
TGTGCCAGCTCACCACGGTCAGCCTACGAGCAGTACTTC
>TRBD1|NA|TRBV7-9|TRBJ2-7
CASSPTGPSYEQYF
TGTGCCAGCAGCCCGACAGGGCCATCGTACGAGCAGTACTTC
>NA|NA|TRBV6-5|TRBJ1-5
CATALYSNQPQHF
TGTGCCACCGCCCTATATAGCAATCAGCCCCAGCATTTT
>TRBD1|NA|TRBV2|TRBJ1-1
CASSFADRGKAEAFF
TGTGCCAGCAGTTTTGCTGACAGGGGTAAAGCTGAAGCTTTCTTT
>TRBD1|NA|TRBV2|TRBJ1-2
CASSVRGRPNYGYTF
TGTGCCAGCAGTGTTAGGGGGCGTCCTAACTATGGCTACACCTTC
>TRBD1|NA|TRBV4-3|TRBJ1-1
CASSPGTGAGTEAFF
TGCGCCAGCAGTCCCGGGACAGGGGCCGGCACTGAAGCTTTCTTT
>TRBD1|NA|TRBV4-1|TRBJ1-3
CASSQEHPQGAGGNTIYF
TGCGCCAGCAGCCAAGAGCATCCCCAGGGGGCGGGTGGAAACACCATATATTTT
>TRBD1|NA|TRBV6-6|TRBJ2-7
CASSPRDRVYEQYF
TGTGCCAGCAGCCCCCGGGACAGGGTCTACGAGCAGTACTTC
>NA|NA|TRBV7-2|TRBJ1-6
CASSLEFTRGNSPLHF
TGTGCCAGCAGCTTAGAGTTCACGCGGGGGAATTCACCCCTCCACTTT
>TRBD1|NA|TRBV30|TRBJ1-1
CAWTGGANTEAFF
TGTGCCTGGACAGGGGGCGCGAACACTGAAGCTTTCTTT
>NA|NA|TRBV5-1|TRBJ2-3
CASTIGGAGTDTQYF
TGCGCCAGCACCATTGGCGGGGCCGGCACAGATACGCAGTATTTT
>NA|NA|TRBV2|TRBJ2-5
CASARQETQYF
TGTGCCAGCGCTCGGCAAGAGACCCAGTACTTC
>NA|NA|TRBV6-4|TRBJ1-1
CASIGHTEAFF
TGTGCCAGCATTGGCCACACTGAAGCTTTCTTT